The T cell receptor beta chain under discussion was sequenced for a study of blood T cell repertoires in COVID-19 (dated by TCRdb to the early 2020s). In terms of the full investigation: Samples from collaborators originated in the United States, Italy and Spain and spanned both the acute and convalescent phases of COVID-19. The material from the prospective study consisted of cDNA or gDNA derived from T cells, B-cell-depleted T cells, or PBMCs. The dataset comprised deeply sampled blood TCRbeta repertoires from subjects exposed to, actively infected with, or recovered from COVID-19. The repertoires were released in a freely available public database intended as a resource for research on the immune response to SARS-CoV-2. Samples were obtained from the ongoing ImmuneRACE study (first 160 participants) and from over 1,000 subjects provided by 6 global collaborators. The sample metadata nearly always contained a de-identified subject ID, COVID-19 status, age in years and sex. Where HLA class I and class II types were available, the types were taken from metadata supplied by the sample provider, not from assay-based typing. Results and caveats for the whole study, not just this receptor: How much clinical and demographic metadata was included differed by source and by participant, and the metadata was provided uncurated.

Whole blood was collected in K2EDTA tubes by collaborating institutions according to the institutions' own protocols. Collaborator samples were shipped for TCRbeta analysis as frozen whole blood, isolated PBMCs, or DNA extracted from either sample type. This clone occurred once. The specificity of this receptor is unknown. Per-base qualities were not stored, and no clone one base away is much larger. The CDR3 has 15 amino acids, counting the end cysteine and phenylalanine. Only CDR3 DNA remains: 45 bases, in frame from the first base. Deletion took 7 bases off V and 1 base off J, with a span of 13 bases between the germline ends. Based on the germline V gene (reference sequence), the CDR1 and CDR2 sequences are LNHDA and SQIVND. The immunoSEQ Assay, a bias-controlled multiplex PCR, was used to amplify TCRbeta CDR3 regions from genomic DNA. The original pipeline was this. The number of nucleated cells in each sample was estimated by amplification of reference gene primers within the assay. Sequence reads were collapsed and filtered to measure the absolute abundance of every unique TCRbeta CDR3 rearrangement. For each sample, productive Simpson clonality was calculated as the square root of Simpson's diversity index over productive rearrangements. What TCRdb holds here is the immuneACCESS table cut down to in-frame rearrangements. Part of the clones is not present; checked against another copy, under half of the missing clones reflect an unresolved V gene, and the others are unexplained. The V and J calls and clone size come from that table; D and trimming were worked out from the DNA. The sample profile shows fewer than 40,000 clones; 89% of them were found once. The ten biggest clones cover 25% to 30% of the sample.

The receptor was isolated from a man older than 75 with acute or convalescent COVID-19. Sequencing used peripheral blood. This receptor chain uses TRBV19 and TRBJ2-2, with a tentative D gene TRBD2 over 5 matching bases. The DNA sequence is given as TGTGCCAGTACCAAGAGTCGGGGGAACACCGGGGAGCTGTTTTTT. Its amino acids are CASTKSRGNTGELFF.